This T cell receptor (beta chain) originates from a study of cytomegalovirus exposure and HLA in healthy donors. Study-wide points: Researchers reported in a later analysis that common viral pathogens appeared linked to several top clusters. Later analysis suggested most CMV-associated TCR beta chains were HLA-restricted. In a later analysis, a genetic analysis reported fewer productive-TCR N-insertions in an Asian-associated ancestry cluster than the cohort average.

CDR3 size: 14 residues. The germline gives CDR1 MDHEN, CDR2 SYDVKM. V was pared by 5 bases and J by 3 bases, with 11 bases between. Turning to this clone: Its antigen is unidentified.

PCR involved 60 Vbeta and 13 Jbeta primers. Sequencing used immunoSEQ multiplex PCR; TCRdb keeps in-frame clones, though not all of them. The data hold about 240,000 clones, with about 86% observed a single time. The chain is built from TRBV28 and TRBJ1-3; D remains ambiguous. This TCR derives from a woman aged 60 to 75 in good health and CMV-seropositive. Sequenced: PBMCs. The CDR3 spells CASSTNSIGNTIYF. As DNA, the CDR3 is TGTGCCAGCAGTACCAATAGTATTGGAAACACCATATATTTT.